This T cell receptor beta chain was recovered during a study of blood T cell repertoires in COVID-19. The overall study: COVID-19 samples from acute and convalescent phases originated in the United States, Italy and Spain. Sources were T cells, B-cell-depleted T cells, or PBMCs; the material itself was cDNA or gDNA.

Data came from immunoSEQ multiplex PCR; TCRdb stores just in-frame clones and leaves some out. This table has approximately 290,000 clones, 87% appearing once. Sequencing was carried out using peripheral blood. The TCR sequence derives from a man in his late teens or twenties with active or convalescent COVID-19.

The CDR3 DNA sequence: TGTGCCACCAGTGATGGACAGGACTACGAGCAGTACTTC. Its translation is CATSDGQDYEQYF. The J gene is TRBJ2-7, the V gene TRBV24-1; TRBD1 matches at 7 bases. The V segment lost 3 bases and the J segment 3 bases; nucleotides outside the gene matches: 1. The CDR3 covers 13 residues. Germline values: CDR1 KGHDR, CDR2 SFDVKD.